Each of the 2 T cell receptor beta chains below was sequenced from the same sample in a study of blood T cell repertoires in COVID-19. Method: immunoSEQ multiplex PCR; TCRdb's copy keeps in-frame clones and lacks some. The profile shows under 100,000 clones, about 76% of them singletons. Sequences were obtained from peripheral blood. The receptor set was obtained from a woman at least 80 years old with active or convalescent COVID-19.

The chain combines TRBV2 with TRBJ2-3, with D possibly matching TRBD2 (7 bases). CDR1 and CDR2 (germline): SNHLY, FYNNEI. This CDR3 comprises 15 residues. V was shortened by 7 bases and J by 2 bases, with 16 bases between the two germline ends. CDR3 bases: TGTGCCAGCACCAGCTGGGGGGGGGCCACAGATACGCAGTATTTT. It translates to CASTSWGGATDTQYF.

The V call is TRBV29-1, the J call TRBJ1-5; D not certain. V lost 4 bases and J lost 4, with 11 bases in between. The V gene's germline CDR1 is SQVTM and CDR2 ANQGSEA. CDR3 length: 13 residues. The CDR3 spells CSVAPGVNQPQHF. The CDR3 nucleotides read TGCAGCGTTGCGCCGGGAGTGAATCAGCCCCAGCATTTT.